The clone carrying this T cell receptor (beta chain) turned up a few times. The data are from a study of blood T cell repertoires in COVID-19. Study-wide context: PBMCs, B-cell-depleted T cells, or T cells provided the cDNA or gDNA that made up the material.

The junction had 6 bases not matched to a gene; V was cut back by 7 bases and J by 13 bases. This CDR3 comprises 12 residues. CDR1 and CDR2 (germline): MRHNA, SNTAGT. Authors' processing steps: Counts of nucleated cells, estimated from reference gene primer amplification, were obtained. Clones were read by immunoSEQ multiplex PCR, and TCRdb kept only the in-frame ones, dropping some. That table gives V, J and clone size, and the DNA gave D and trimming. The data contain about 480,000 clones, 75% to 90% of them seen just once; the ten biggest clones take up approximately 0.9%. Followed over time, Seattle patients had been enrolled while infection was active.

The chain uses TRBV6-4 and TRBJ2-1, with 11 bases that match TRBD2. Sequencing was performed on peripheral blood. The receptor was derived from a man between 18 and 35 years old with COVID-19, enrolled during active disease. The CDR3 reads CASTGTSGKQFF. The CDR3 DNA sequence: TGTGCCAGCACCGGGACTAGCGGAAAACAGTTCTTC.